There are many counts of the clone carrying this TCR beta chain. Its antigen is unknown. CDR1 and CDR2 (germline): SGHRS, YFSETQ. The CDR3 covers 13 residues. Trimming took off 2 bases at V and 7 bases at J, with 10 bases between the two ends. These data originate in a study of CD8 T cells in ankylosing spondylitis. Study-wide results and caveats: Significantly higher representation of disease-linked clones was reported for matched ankylosing spondylitis synovial fluid. For ankylosing spondylitis blood, a TCR beta motif of seven to nine highly homologous variants appeared characteristic.

Quantitative barcoded 5'-RACE was used to prepare TCR beta libraries. A single record per CDR3 protein comes from TCRdb applying MiXCR to the 5' RACE reads. The sample records hundreds of thousands of distinct CDR3 sequences, 10% to 15% being singletons. The gene calls are TRBV5-1 and TRBJ2-1; possibly TRBD1 for D (5 bases). Sequences were obtained from blood, either unsorted or a sorted T cell fraction (not recorded which). The source of this sequence is a male donor with ankylosing spondylitis. The CDR3 bases are TGCGCCAGCAGCTTACGACAGCTTAATGAGCAGTTCTTC. It yields the protein CASSLRQLNEQFF.